Each of the 32 T cell receptor beta chains below was sequenced from the same sample in a study of T-cell memory formation after mild COVID-19. One entry per CDR3 protein, called by TCRdb with MiXCR from the 5' RACE reads. This sample has more than 450,000 distinct CDR3 sequences, with more than 15% found just once. Sequenced material: PBMCs or a T cell subset sorted from them (not recorded which). The receptors shown here come from an adult woman who had mild COVID-19 (a few samples of this study predate the infection). Cell type and time point are not known.

This clonotype has a handful of counts. The rearrangement uses TRBV7-2 and TRBJ2-1; TRBD2 is a possible D gene (6 bases). In germline, CDR1 is SGHTA, CDR2 FQGNSA. Trimming shortened V by 2 bases and J by 4 bases, and 15 bases separated the two germline ends. This CDR3 comprises 16 residues. Here the CDR3 reads CASSLRYGDSYNEQFF. The CDR3 nucleotides are TGTGCCAGCAGCTTAAGGTATGGGGACTCTTACAATGAGCAGTTCTTC.

The CDR3 reads CAIGQGAGYGYTF. In DNA form, the CDR3 reads TGTGCCATCGGACAGGGGGCTGGCTATGGCTACACCTTC. This chain connects TRBV24-1 to TRBJ1-2, with 11 bases that match TRBD1. CDR1 is KGHDR and CDR2 is SFDVKD in the germline V gene. The CDR3 has 13 residues. J was trimmed by 4 bases and V by 11 bases; bases with no gene match: 5.

The J gene is TRBJ2-1, the V gene TRBV5-5; 11 bases are shared with TRBD1. The germline gives CDR1 SGHKS, CDR2 YYEKEE (reference sequence). Losses at the gene ends were 4 bases for V and 7 bases for J; bases not matched to a gene: 4. This CDR3 spans 14 amino acids. The chain's CDR3 is CASSRWDRGNEQFF. CDR3 DNA sequence: TGTGCCAGCAGCCGTTGGGACAGGGGGAATGAGCAGTTCTTC.

This clonotype was found a few times. The chain joins TRBV24-1 to TRBJ1-2; no definite D call. Trimming took 4 bases from V and 6 from J, leaving 23 bases between them. The CDR3 consists of 17 residues. Germline V gene lookup returns CDR1 KGHDR and CDR2 SFDVKD. In DNA, the CDR3 is TGTGCCACCAGTGACGCTGGGGTGGGCCCGGGAGTGGATGGCTACACCTTC. Protein sequence: CATSDAGVGPGVDGYTF.

The V call is TRBV24-1, the J call TRBJ2-3; 10 bases align to TRBD1. V shed 4 bases and J 5 bases; nucleotides not matched to a gene: 5. The CDR3 covers 15 residues. Germline-derived CDR1 and CDR2 are KGHDR and SFDVKD. In DNA form, the CDR3 reads TGTGCCACCAGTGAGAGACAGGGGGCCGAAGATACGCAGTATTTT. Translated, it gives CATSERQGAEDTQYF.

This clonotype was counted ten times or more. V usage is TRBV5-1 and J usage is TRBJ2-2, with 12 bases aligning to TRBD2. The CDR3 sequence is 15 residues long. V was pared by 4 bases and J by 5 bases, with 3 bases of the junction left unmatched. The V gene's germline CDR1 is SGHRS and CDR2 YFSETQ. CDR3 nucleotides: TGCGCCAGCAGCGGAGGACTAGCGGGGACCGGGGAGCTGTTTTTT. As protein: CASSGGLAGTGELFF.

This clonotype occurred a few times. The V call is TRBV7-9, the J call TRBJ2-7, with TRBD1 matching over 10 bases. Germline V CDR1 and CDR2: SEHNR, FQNEAQ (reference sequence). Trimming took 5 bases from V and 7 from J; bases not matched to a gene: 11. The CDR3 totals 15 residues. CDR3 amino acids: CASSARQGAPREQYF. In nucleotides, the CDR3 is TGTGCCAGCAGCGCCAGACAGGGGGCGCCTCGGGAGCAGTACTTC.

This clonotype was observed at least ten times. The chain couples TRBV7-2 to TRBJ2-1; 10 bases are shared with TRBD2. The V segment lost 4 bases and the J segment 0 bases; nucleotides outside the gene matches: 6. This CDR3 comprises 17 residues. In germline, CDR1 is SGHTA, CDR2 FQGNSA. CDR3 residues: CASSYPSGGSSYNEQFF. CDR3 sequence (DNA): TGTGCCAGCAGCTACCCTAGCGGGGGAAGCTCCTACAATGAGCAGTTCTTC.

The genes are TRBV6-5 and TRBJ2-5, with a weak D call TRBD1 (5 bases). This CDR3 comprises 14 residues. V lost 0 bases to trimming and J lost 5 bases, with 10 bases between them. Germline V gives CDR1 MNHEY, CDR2 SVGAGI. This CDR3 reads CASSYSSRAETQYF. In nucleotides, the CDR3 is TGTGCCAGCAGTTACTCATCCAGGGCGGAGACCCAGTACTTC.

This rearrangement joins TRBV9 to TRBJ2-3; 7 bases fit TRBD1. The V gene end was trimmed by 0 bases and the J gene end by 2 bases; junction bases not matched to a gene: 3. Germline V CDR1 and CDR2: SGDLS, YYNGEE. CDR3 length: 15 residues. The CDR3 loop reads CASSVAGQNTDTQYF. The CDR3 nucleotides read TGTGCCAGCAGCGTAGCGGGACAGAACACAGATACGCAGTATTTT. The full variable domain, in which reference TRBV9 and TRBJ2-3 provide the parts outside the CDR3, is DSGVTQTPKHLITATGQRVTLRCSPRSGDLSVYWYQQSLDQGLQFLIQYYNGEERAKGNILERFSAQQFPDLHSELNLSSLELGDSALYFCASSVAGQNTDTQYFGPGTRLTVL.

The V call is TRBV25-1, the J call TRBJ2-7; 7 nucleotides agree with TRBD2. In germline, CDR1 is MGHDK, CDR2 SYGVNS. Unmatched junction bases numbered 9, after V lost 6 bases and J lost 4 bases. This CDR3 comprises 14 residues. CDR3 loop: CASSPGTIVYEQYF. The CDR3 nucleotides are TGTGCCAGCAGCCCTGGGACTATAGTTTACGAGCAGTACTTC.

The chain recombines TRBV7-9 with TRBJ2-3; 14 bases line up with TRBD2. The CDR3 loop spans 16 amino acids. CDR1 is SEHNR and CDR2 is FQNEAQ in the germline V gene (reference sequence). V lost 4 bases, J lost 5 bases, and 5 bases stayed unmatched. Here the CDR3 DNA reads TGTGCCAGCAGCTCCGCGGGACTAGCGGGAGTAGATACGCAGTATTTT. Translation: CASSSAGLAGVDTQYF.

V usage is TRBV20-1 and J usage is TRBJ1-1; 7 bases are a match to TRBD1. V lost 6 bases to trimming and J lost 0 bases; unmatched junction nucleotides: 7. The CDR3 is 14 amino acids. Germline V gene sequence: CDR1 DFQATT, CDR2 SNEGSKA (reference sequence). The CDR3 reads CSAPGQVMNTEAFF. In nucleotides, the CDR3 is TGCAGTGCACCAGGACAGGTGATGAACACTGAAGCTTTCTTT.

This clonotype occurred a few times. The chain uses TRBV5-1 and TRBJ2-2, with D hard to call. This CDR3 has 15 residues. Germline-derived CDR1 and CDR2 are SGHRS and YFSETQ. The V gene lost 0 bases and the J gene lost 2 bases, with 8 bases spanning the gap. The chain's CDR3 is CASSLALVNTGELFF. The CDR3 region has the DNA TGCGCCAGCAGCTTGGCCCTCGTTAACACCGGGGAGCTGTTTTTT.

The J gene is TRBJ2-7, the V gene TRBV12-3 or TRBV12-4; D remains unclear. The CDR3 extends over 14 amino acids. Trimming removed 5 bases from V and 3 bases from J, with 14 bases in between. The CDR3 DNA reads as TGTGCCAGCAGTCTGTTCAGAGGACGCTACGAGCAGTACTTC. This encodes CASSLFRGRYEQYF.

This clonotype was detected a few times. V and J are TRBV5-1 and TRBJ1-4; 7 bases are shared with TRBD1. Germline CDR1 is SGHRS and CDR2 is YFSETQ. This CDR3 comprises 15 residues. The V gene end was trimmed by 4 bases and the J gene end by 2 bases; junction bases not matched to a gene: 5. As DNA, the CDR3 is TGCGCCAGCAGCCCTGACAGGGCCACTAATGAAAAACTGTTTTTT. It yields the protein CASSPDRATNEKLFF.

The rearrangement links TRBV29-1 to TRBJ1-5; 8 bases agree with TRBD1. The V gene end was trimmed by 5 bases and the J gene end by 4 bases; junction bases not matched to a gene: 4. Germline CDR1 SQVTM, CDR2 ANQGSEA. The CDR3 sequence is 13 residues long. The CDR3 sequence: CSVLTGVNQPQHF. The CDR3 DNA reads as TGCAGCGTTTTGACAGGGGTAAATCAGCCCCAGCATTTT.

This clonotype came up a few times. The gene calls are TRBV27 and TRBJ1-4, with 12 bases identical to TRBD1. The germline gives CDR1 MNHEY, CDR2 SMNVEV (reference sequence). J lost 10 bases, V lost 5 bases, and 5 bases had no gene match. The CDR3 sequence is 14 residues long. CDR3 sequence: CASSTGTGGGKLFF. The CDR3 DNA follows: TGTGCCAGCAGTACCGGGACAGGGGGCGGAAAACTGTTTTTT.

Many counts were recorded for this clonotype. The CDR3 protein is CASRGTTVYEQYF. Here the CDR3 DNA reads TGTGCCAGCCGCGGGACGACGGTCTACGAGCAGTACTTC. The V gene is TRBV6-6, the J gene TRBJ2-7; maybe TRBD2 (6 bases). The CDR3 sequence is 13 residues long. V was pared by 8 bases and J by 3 bases, with 14 bases between. Germline V gene data show CDR1 as MNHNY and CDR2 as SVGAGI (reference sequence).

This clonotype has just a few counts. V is TRBV30 and J is TRBJ2-7, with 8 nucleotides matching TRBD1. The CDR3 totals 15 residues. J lost 2 bases, V lost 0 bases, and 6 bases had no gene match. Germline lookup yields CDR1 GTSNPN and CDR2 SVGIG (reference sequence). The CDR3 reads CAWSVRTGRTYEQYF. The CDR3 nucleotides are TGTGCCTGGAGTGTCAGGACAGGGAGGACCTACGAGCAGTACTTC.

The J gene is TRBJ2-7, the V gene TRBV5-1, with 8 nucleotides matching TRBD1. V shed 3 bases and J 7 bases; nucleotides not matched to a gene: 6. The CDR3 has 13 amino acids. Germline lookup yields CDR1 SGHRS and CDR2 YFSETQ. The chain's CDR3 is CASSSDRVREQYF. CDR3 DNA: TGCGCCAGCAGCTCGGACAGGGTCCGGGAGCAGTACTTC.

This clonotype has a count of ten or more. The gene calls are TRBV3-1 and TRBJ1-1, with D possibly being TRBD1 (5 bases). Deletions cut 5 bases from V and 4 bases from J, with 14 bases between. This CDR3 is 14 amino acids long. Germline V gene data show CDR1 as LGHDT and CDR2 as YNNKEL (reference sequence). This CDR3 is CASSSFWQGTEAFF. CDR3 sequence (DNA): TGTGCCAGCAGCTCCTTTTGGCAGGGCACTGAAGCTTTCTTT.

This clonotype was found a few times. Here the CDR3 DNA reads TGTGCCAGCAGCGTCTCTATTAGCGAACCCGGGGGGAACACTGAAGCTTTCTTT. Protein sequence: CASSVSISEPGGNTEAFF. V and J are TRBV9 and TRBJ1-1; D is perhaps TRBD1 (5 bases). The germline CDR1 and CDR2 sequences are SGDLS and YYNGEE. V was shortened by 2 bases and J by 1 base, with 21 bases between the two germline ends. The CDR3 contains 18 residues. Drawing the rest from reference TRBV9 and TRBJ1-1, the complete variable domain is DSGVTQTPKHLITATGQRVTLRCSPRSGDLSVYWYQQSLDQGLQFLIQYYNGEERAKGNILERFSAQQFPDLHSELNLSSLELGDSALYFCASSVSISEPGGNTEAFFGQGTRLTVV.

This clonotype was seen many times. The genes are TRBV3-1 and TRBJ1-1; D unresolved. Germline CDR1 is LGHDT and CDR2 is YNNKEL (reference sequence). Deletions cut 4 bases from V and 7 bases from J, with 13 bases between. There are 13 residues in the CDR3. The CDR3 sequence is CASSLGHRGEAFF. The CDR3 coding sequence is TGTGCCAGCAGCCTCGGTCACCGGGGTGAAGCTTTCTTT.

The table lists this clonotype with a few counts. V usage is TRBV27 and J usage is TRBJ1-5, with no clear D. CDR3 length: 13 residues. The V gene's germline CDR1 is MNHEY and CDR2 SMNVEV (reference sequence). Trimming took 3 bases from V and 2 from J, leaving 5 bases between them. This CDR3 is CASSLTRNQPQHF. As DNA, the CDR3 is TGTGCCAGCAGTTTGACACGCAATCAGCCCCAGCATTTT.

A few counts support this clonotype. J is TRBJ2-3 and V is TRBV5-6, with D perhaps matching TRBD1 or TRBD2 (5 bases each). Germline-derived CDR1 and CDR2 are SGHDT and YYEEEE. V lost 7 bases and J 1 base, leaving 16 bases between the germline ends. This CDR3 spans 15 amino acids. As DNA, the CDR3 is TGTGCCAGCGGCTCGGGGACCTGGGGCACAGATACGCAGTATTTT. Protein: CASGSGTWGTDTQYF.

This clonotype was seen only a few times. The rearrangement joins TRBV7-9 to TRBJ2-5; 8 bases map to TRBD1. The CDR3 has 16 residues. Trimming removed 1 base from V and 5 bases from J; junction bases left unmatched: 9. Germline V lookup: CDR1 SEHNR, CDR2 FQNEAQ (reference sequence). The chain's CDR3 is CASSLGDRGERETQYF. In DNA, the CDR3 is TGTGCCAGCAGCTTAGGAGACAGGGGTGAGCGTGAGACCCAGTACTTC.

The chain employs TRBV20-1 and TRBJ1-1; TRBD1 is a possible D gene (5 bases). Trimming left V 0 bases short and J 2 bases short, with 10 bases between. Germline loops: CDR1 DFQATT, CDR2 SNEGSKA (reference sequence). This CDR3 spans 14 amino acids. For the CDR3, the DNA is TGCAGTGCTAGAGATCAACAGGCAAACACTGAAGCTTTCTTT. This sequence encodes CSARDQQANTEAFF.

The J gene is TRBJ2-3, the V gene TRBV4-1; 7 bases are shared with TRBD2. Germline V gives CDR1 MGHRA, CDR2 YSYEKL. The CDR3 has 16 residues. Trimming at V came to 1 base and at J to 3 bases, leaving 7 bases not matched to a gene. CDR3 in amino acids: CASSQAVSGGTDTQYF. The CDR3 coding sequence is TGCGCCAGCAGCCAAGCCGTTTCGGGGGGAACAGATACGCAGTATTTT.

This clonotype appeared a few times. The chain couples TRBV3-1 to TRBJ2-1; either TRBD1 or TRBD2 may supply D (5 bases each). Trimming left V 0 bases short and J 5 bases short, with 11 bases between. The CDR3 sequence is 15 residues long. Germline V CDR1 and CDR2: LGHDT, YNNKEL (reference sequence). The CDR3: CASSQDLGTHNEQFF. The CDR3 DNA sequence: TGTGCCAGCAGCCAAGATCTTGGGACCCACAATGAGCAGTTCTTC.

V usage is TRBV5-4 and J usage is TRBJ2-3, with TRBD2 matching over 7 bases. Germline V CDR1 and CDR2: SGHNT, YYREEE (reference sequence). The CDR3 runs to 16 residues. V lost 0 bases and J lost 2; bases outside the gene matches: 6. The CDR3 DNA sequence: TGTGCCAGCAGCTTGGCCTCTAGCGGATACACAGATACGCAGTATTTT. The encoded protein is CASSLASSGYTDTQYF. The variable domain in full, with the rest retrieved from reference TRBV5-4 and TRBJ2-3, is ETGVTQSPTHLIKTRGQQVTLRCSSQSGHNTVSWYQQALGQGPQFIFQYYREEENGRGNFPPRFSGLQFPNYSSELNVNALELDDSALYLCASSLASSGYTDTQYFGPGTRLTVL.

This rearrangement joins TRBV20-1 to TRBJ2-1; 13 bases map to TRBD2. V shed 1 base and J 5 bases; nucleotides not matched to a gene: 2. This CDR3 has 15 residues. CDR1 and CDR2 (germline): DFQATT, SNEGSKA (reference sequence). Here the CDR3 DNA reads TGCAGTGCTAGAGGGACTAGCGGGAGTAACAATGAGCAGTTCTTC. Protein product: CSARGTSGSNNEQFF.